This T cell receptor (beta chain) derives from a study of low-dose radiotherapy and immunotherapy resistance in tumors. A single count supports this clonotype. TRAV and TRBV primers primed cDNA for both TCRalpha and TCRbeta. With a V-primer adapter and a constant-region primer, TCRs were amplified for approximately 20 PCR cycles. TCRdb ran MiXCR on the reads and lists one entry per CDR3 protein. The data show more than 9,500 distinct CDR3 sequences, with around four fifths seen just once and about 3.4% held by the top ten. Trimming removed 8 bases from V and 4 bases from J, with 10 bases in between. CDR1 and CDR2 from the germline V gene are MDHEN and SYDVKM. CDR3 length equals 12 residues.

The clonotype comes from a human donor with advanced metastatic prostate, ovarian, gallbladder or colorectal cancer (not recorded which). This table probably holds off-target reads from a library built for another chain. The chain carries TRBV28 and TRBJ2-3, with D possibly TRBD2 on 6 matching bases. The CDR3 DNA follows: TGTGCCAGCCGGGAGCCCGCAGATACGCAGTATTTT. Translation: CASREPADTQYF.